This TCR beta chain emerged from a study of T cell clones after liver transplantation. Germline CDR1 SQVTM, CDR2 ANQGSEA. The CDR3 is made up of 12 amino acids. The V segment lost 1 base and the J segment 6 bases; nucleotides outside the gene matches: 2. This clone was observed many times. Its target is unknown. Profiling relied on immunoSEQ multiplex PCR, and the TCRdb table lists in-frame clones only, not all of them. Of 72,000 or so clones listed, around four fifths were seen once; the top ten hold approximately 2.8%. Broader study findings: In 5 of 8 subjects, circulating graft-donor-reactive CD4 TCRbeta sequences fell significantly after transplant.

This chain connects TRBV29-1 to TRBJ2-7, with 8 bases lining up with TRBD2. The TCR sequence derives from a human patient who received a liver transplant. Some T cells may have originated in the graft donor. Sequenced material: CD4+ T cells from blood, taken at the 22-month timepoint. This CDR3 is CSVEGTSSEQYF. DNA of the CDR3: TGCAGCGTTGAAGGGACTAGCAGCGAGCAGTACTTC.